What follows describes a single T cell receptor beta chain. Profiling relied on immunoSEQ multiplex PCR, and the TCRdb table lists in-frame clones only, not all of them. The table includes tens of thousands of clones, around 93% detected once. The entry originates in a study of OX40 agonist ivuxolimab in advanced cancers. Turning to the study itself: Treatment of patients was with ivuxolimab, an agonistic anti-OX40 (CD134) antibody. Recorded diagnoses for dose-escalation patients were hepatocellular carcinoma, melanoma, renal cell or head and neck cancer.

CDR1 and CDR2 (germline): KGHSH, LQKENI. V lost 3 bases, J lost 9 bases, and 15 bases lay in between. The CDR3 loop spans 14 amino acids. The source is an adult with an advanced solid tumor such as melanoma, head and neck, liver or kidney cancer. V gene TRBV18 combines with J gene TRBJ2-1; D is possibly TRBD1 (6 bases). The sample here was CD4+ or CD8+ T cells sorted from blood, taken in a trial of the OX40 agonist ivuxolimab. CDR3 loop: CASSPPTTGFEQFF. CDR3 coding DNA: TGTGCCAGCTCACCTCCTACTACAGGGTTTGAGCAGTTCTTC.